The 6 T cell receptor beta chains given below trace back to one sample, sequenced in a study of blood T cell repertoires in COVID-19. The table came from immunoSEQ multiplex PCR; TCRdb's copy has only in-frame clones and leaves some out. The data show 100,000 to 150,000 clones, around 81% seen once. The sequenced sample consisted of peripheral blood. These receptor sequences come from a man aged 60 to 75 with acute or convalescent COVID-19.

The rearrangement links TRBV2 to TRBJ1-5, with 9 bases that match TRBD1. The CDR3 loop spans 13 amino acids. J was trimmed by 9 bases and V by 7 bases; bases with no gene match: 7. Germline V gene data show CDR1 as SNHLY and CDR2 as FYNNEI. CDR3 bases: TGTGCCAGCACCGGGACAGGGTCTTCGCCCCAGCATTTT. Protein sequence: CASTGTGSSPQHF. The full variable domain, in which reference TRBV2 and TRBJ1-5 provide the parts outside the CDR3, is EPEVTQTPSHQVTQMGQEVILRCVPISNHLYFYWYRQILGQKVEFLVSFYNNEISEKSEIFDDQFSVERPDGSNFTLKIRSTKLEDSAMYFCASTGTGSSPQHFGDGTRLSIL.

The V and J genes are TRBV29-1 and TRBJ1-1, with D hard to call. V was shortened by 4 bases and J by 0 bases, with 9 bases between the two germline ends. The CDR3 is 13 amino acids. CDR1 is SQVTM, CDR2 ANQGSEA, per germline. The CDR3 loop is CSVGQIMNTEAFF. The CDR3, as DNA: TGCAGCGTTGGACAAATCATGAACACTGAAGCTTTCTTT.

This chain joins TRBV28 and TRBJ1-1, with no clear D. V was pared by 7 bases and J by 0 bases, with 9 bases between. The CDR3 contains 13 residues. From germline, CDR1 is MDHEN and CDR2 SYDVKM. CDR3 DNA: TGTGCCAGCAACTTAGAAATGAACACTGAAGCTTTCTTT. This translates into CASNLEMNTEAFF.

This CDR3 is CASTAASSGYTF. CDR3 DNA: TGTGCCAGCACCGCAGCTAGTAGTGGCTACACCTTC. The V gene is TRBV12-3 or TRBV12-4, the J gene TRBJ1-2; D ambiguous. The CDR3 consists of 12 residues. The V end lost 7 bases, the J end lost 7 bases, and 13 bases lay between the germline ends.

The chain couples TRBV27 to TRBJ2-3; 7 nucleotides agree with TRBD2. This CDR3 is built from 15 residues. Germline values: CDR1 MNHEY, CDR2 SMNVEV (reference sequence). Trimming at V came to 10 bases and at J to 0 bases, leaving 10 bases not matched to a gene. CDR3 in DNA: TGTGCCACCGGGGGGACTTCCTGGAGCACAGATACGCAGTATTTT. Its protein product is CATGGTSWSTDTQYF.

The rearrangement uses TRBV14 and TRBJ1-4; D is perhaps TRBD1 (5 bases). Trimming left V 0 bases short and J 6 bases short, with 14 bases between. Germline loops: CDR1 SGHDN, CDR2 FVKESK. The CDR3 is 16 residues long. Here the CDR3 reads CASSQDWGVTDEKLFF. In nucleotides, the CDR3 is TGTGCCAGCAGCCAAGATTGGGGGGTTACGGATGAAAAACTGTTTTTT.